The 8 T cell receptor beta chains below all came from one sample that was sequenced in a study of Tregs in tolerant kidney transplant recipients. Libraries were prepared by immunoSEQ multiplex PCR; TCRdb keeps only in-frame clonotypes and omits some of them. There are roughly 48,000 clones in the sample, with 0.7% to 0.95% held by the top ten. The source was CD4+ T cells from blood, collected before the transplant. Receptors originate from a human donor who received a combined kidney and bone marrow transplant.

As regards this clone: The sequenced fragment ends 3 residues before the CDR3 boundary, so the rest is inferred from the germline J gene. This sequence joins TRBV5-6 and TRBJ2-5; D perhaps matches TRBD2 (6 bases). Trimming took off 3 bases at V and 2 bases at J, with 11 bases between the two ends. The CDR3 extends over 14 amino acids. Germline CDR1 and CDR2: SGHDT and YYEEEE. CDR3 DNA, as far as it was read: TGTGCCAGCAGCTGGAGGACTACACAAGAGACC. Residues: CASSWRTTQET. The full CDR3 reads CASSWRTTQETQYF.

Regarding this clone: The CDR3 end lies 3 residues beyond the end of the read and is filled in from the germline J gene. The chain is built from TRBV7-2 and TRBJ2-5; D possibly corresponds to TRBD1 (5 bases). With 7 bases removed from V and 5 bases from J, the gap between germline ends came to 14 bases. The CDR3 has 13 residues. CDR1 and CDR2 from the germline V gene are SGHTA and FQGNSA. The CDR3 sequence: CASTRAPAETQYF. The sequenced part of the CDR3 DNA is TGTGCCAGCACCAGGGCTCCGGCGGAGACC.

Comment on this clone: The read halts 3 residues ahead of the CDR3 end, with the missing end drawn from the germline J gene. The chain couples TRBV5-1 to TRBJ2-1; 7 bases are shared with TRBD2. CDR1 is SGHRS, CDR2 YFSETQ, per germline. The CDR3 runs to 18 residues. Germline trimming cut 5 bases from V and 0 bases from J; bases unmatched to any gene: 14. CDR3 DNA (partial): TGCGCCAGCAGTGGGACTACGATCTACACCAGCTCCTACAATGAG. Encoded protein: CASSGTTIYTSSYNE. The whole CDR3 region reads CASSGTTIYTSSYNEQFF.

CDR3: CASSLVGGATEAFF. The part of the CDR3 DNA that was read is TGTGCCAGCAGCTTAGTAGGGGGAGCGACTGAA. J is TRBJ1-1 and V is TRBV7-9; a weak D match, TRBD1 (6 bases). Coverage ceases 3 residues before the CDR3 finishes, and the germline J gene fills in the end. This CDR3 has 14 amino acids. CDR1 and CDR2 from the germline V gene are SEHNR and FQNEAQ (reference sequence). V lost 1 base to trimming and J lost 5 bases, with 11 bases between them.

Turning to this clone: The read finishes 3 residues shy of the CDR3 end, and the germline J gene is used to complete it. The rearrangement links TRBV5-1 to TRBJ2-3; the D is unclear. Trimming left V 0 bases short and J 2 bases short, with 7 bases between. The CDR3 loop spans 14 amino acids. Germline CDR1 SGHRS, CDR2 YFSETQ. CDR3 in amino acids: CASSLDRTTDTQYF. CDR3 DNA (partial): TGCGCCAGCAGCTTGGACAGAACCACAGATACG. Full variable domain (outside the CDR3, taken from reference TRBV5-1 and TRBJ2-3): KAGVTQTPRYLIKTRGQQVTLSCSPISGHRSVSWYQQTPGQGLQFLFEYFSETQRNKGNFPGRFSGRQFSNSRSEMNVSTLELGDSALYLCASSLDRTTDTQYFGPGTRLTVL.

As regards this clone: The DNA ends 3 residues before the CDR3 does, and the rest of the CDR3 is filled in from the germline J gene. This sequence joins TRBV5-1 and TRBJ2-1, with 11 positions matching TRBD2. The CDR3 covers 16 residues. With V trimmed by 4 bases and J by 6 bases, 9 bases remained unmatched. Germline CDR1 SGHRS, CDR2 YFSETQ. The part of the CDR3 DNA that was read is TGCGCCAGCAGCCCATTGACTAGCGGGAAGGGCAATGAG. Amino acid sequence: CASSPLTSGKGNE. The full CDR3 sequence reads CASSPLTSGKGNEQFF. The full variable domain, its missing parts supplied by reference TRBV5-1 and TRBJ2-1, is KAGVTQTPRYLIKTRGQQVTLSCSPISGHRSVSWYQQTPGQGLQFLFEYFSETQRNKGNFPGRFSGRQFSNSRSEMNVSTLELGDSALYLCASSPLTSGKGNEQFFGPGTRLTVL.

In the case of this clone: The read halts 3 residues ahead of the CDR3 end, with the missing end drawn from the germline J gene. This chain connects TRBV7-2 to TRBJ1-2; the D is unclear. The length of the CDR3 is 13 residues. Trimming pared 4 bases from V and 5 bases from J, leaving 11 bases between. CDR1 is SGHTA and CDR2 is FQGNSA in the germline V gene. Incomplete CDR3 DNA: TGTGCCAGCAGCTCAGGAGCATATTATGGC. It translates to CASSSGAYYG. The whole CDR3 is CASSSGAYYGYTF.

The sequenced part of the CDR3 DNA is TGTGCCAGTAGTATAGCGGGGACAGCCCTTGAA. This translates into CASSIAGTALE. The full CDR3 protein is CASSIAGTALEAFF. The rearrangement uses TRBV19 and TRBJ1-1; TRBD1 aligns across 7 bases. The read comes to an end 3 residues before the CDR3 does, leaving the germline J gene to fill in the end. V was pared by 1 base and J by 7 bases, with 6 bases of the junction left unmatched. The CDR3 contains 14 residues. Germline lookup yields CDR1 LNHDA and CDR2 SQIVND (reference sequence).